This T cell receptor (beta chain) was captured in a study of blood T cells in healthy people across ages. The J segment lost 5 bases and the V segment lost 4 bases, leaving 10 bases of the junction unmatched. The CDR3 has 15 residues. CDR1 is SQVTM and CDR2 is ANQGSEA in the germline V gene. For the second PCR, which ran for about 7 to 11 cycles, a sample-barcoded 5' primer and a J-beta primer mix were used. TCRdb re-analysed the 5' RACE reads in MiXCR, keeping a single row per CDR3 protein. The repertoire holds over 1,200,000 distinct CDR3 sequences, with roughly 59% as singletons. This chain joins TRBV29-1 and TRBJ2-1; 8 nucleotides agree with TRBD2. This TCR was recovered from a man aged 18 to 29 in good health. Material for sequencing was blood. The CDR3 DNA sequence: TGCAGCGTTGTTGACCCTACGGGGGGGCACAATGAGCAGTTCTTC. This sequence encodes CSVVDPTGGHNEQFF.